A selection of T cell receptor beta chains follows, all from one sample in a study of blood T cell repertoires in COVID-19. Method: immunoSEQ multiplex PCR; TCRdb's copy keeps in-frame clones and lacks some. The data contain roughly 300,000 clones, around 90% of them singletons. Sequencing was performed on PBMCs or T cells enriched from blood (not recorded which). Receptors originate from a woman under 40 who had recovered from COVID-19. Each CDR3 is given with its conserved first and last residue. D genes are given only for firm matches. Clone size is shown for a subset of rows, as once, few, many or a class of expanded clone.

clone_size: NA; v_call: TRBV9; j_call: TRBJ2-6; d_call: TRBD2; cdr3_nt: TGTGCCAGCACCGGGACTAGCGGGATACATGGGGCCAACGTCCTGACTTTC; cdr3_aa: CASTGTSGIHGANVLTF
clone_size: NA; v_call: TRBV5-3; j_call: TRBJ2-7; d_call: NA; cdr3_nt: TGTGCCAGACCTTCCGCCATGACAGGAGAGTCCGTCGAGCAGTACTTC; cdr3_aa: CARPSAMTGESVEQYF
clone_size: NA; v_call: TRBV7-2; j_call: TRBJ2-3; d_call: TRBD1; cdr3_nt: TGTGCCAGCAGCTTAGCGGGCCAGGGGGCCGATACGCAGTATTTT; cdr3_aa: CASSLAGQGADTQYF
clone_size: NA; v_call: TRBV5-6; j_call: TRBJ2-1; d_call: TRBD2; cdr3_nt: TGTGCCAGCAGCTTACTAGCGGGAACCCGCTCCTACAATGAGCAGTTCTTC; cdr3_aa: CASSLLAGTRSYNEQFF
clone_size: NA; v_call: TRBV4-3; j_call: TRBJ1-2; d_call: NA; cdr3_nt: TGCGCCAGCAGCCAATCCCCGGGGGGGATCTATGGCTACACCTTC; cdr3_aa: CASSQSPGGIYGYTF
clone_size: NA; v_call: TRBV5-1; j_call: TRBJ2-3; d_call: NA; cdr3_nt: TGCGCCAGCAGCTTGGGCTTAGCCTCCTTCACAGATACGCAGTATTTT; cdr3_aa: CASSLGLASFTDTQYF
clone_size: NA; v_call: TRBV7-8; j_call: TRBJ1-2; d_call: NA; cdr3_nt: TGTGCCAGCAGCTTAGCTCGTTTCAGGCCCAACTATGGCTACACCTTC; cdr3_aa: CASSLARFRPNYGYTF
clone_size: NA; v_call: TRBV13; j_call: TRBJ2-2; d_call: NA; cdr3_nt: TGTGCCAGCAGCCAACAGACAGGAATTATCGACACCGGGGAGCTGTTTTTT; cdr3_aa: CASSQQTGIIDTGELFF
clone_size: NA; v_call: TRBV4-1; j_call: TRBJ2-7; d_call: TRBD1; cdr3_nt: TGCGCCAGCAGCCAAGATCCATTCAGGACAGGGATCGCCTACGAGCAGTACTTC; cdr3_aa: CASSQDPFRTGIAYEQYF
clone_size: once; v_call: TRBV9; j_call: TRBJ2-7; d_call: TRBD1; cdr3_nt: TGTGCCAGCAGCACCCTCCCAGGGGGACAGGGAGCCTACGAGCAGTACTTC; cdr3_aa: CASSTLPGGQGAYEQYF
clone_size: NA; v_call: TRBV10-3; j_call: TRBJ2-1; d_call: TRBD2; cdr3_nt: TGTGCCATCAGTGAGGCAGCCTCGGGGGGGAATGAGCAGTTCTTC; cdr3_aa: CAISEAASGGNEQFF
clone_size: NA; v_call: TRBV7-3; j_call: TRBJ2-1; d_call: TRBD2; cdr3_nt: TGTGCCAGCAGCCACCCGGGACTAGCGAACAATGAGCAGTTCTTC; cdr3_aa: CASSHPGLANNEQFF
clone_size: NA; v_call: TRBV4-3; j_call: TRBJ1-6; d_call: NA; cdr3_nt: TGCGCCAGCAGCCAAGGGGGGGGTCCCTATAATTCACCCCTCCACTTT; cdr3_aa: CASSQGGGPYNSPLHF
clone_size: NA; v_call: TRBV6-4; j_call: TRBJ1-5; d_call: NA; cdr3_nt: TGTGCCAGCAGCCTCAGGGGCAATCAGCCCCAGCATTTT; cdr3_aa: CASSLRGNQPQHF
clone_size: NA; v_call: TRBV3-1/TRBV3-2; j_call: TRBJ2-7; d_call: NA; cdr3_nt: TGTGCCAGCAGCCCCGGACAGACGCTCGAGCAGTACTTC; cdr3_aa: CASSPGQTLEQYF
clone_size: NA; v_call: TRBV10-2; j_call: TRBJ1-5; d_call: TRBD1; cdr3_nt: TGCGCCAGCAGGGAAACAGGGGGCAATCAGCCCCAGCATTTT; cdr3_aa: CASRETGGNQPQHF
clone_size: few; v_call: TRBV4-2; j_call: TRBJ2-2; d_call: TRBD2; cdr3_nt: TGTGCCAGCAGCCAACGAGGGGGACTAGCGGGAACGAACACCGGGGAGCTGTTTTTT; cdr3_aa: CASSQRGGLAGTNTGELFF
clone_size: NA; v_call: TRBV19; j_call: TRBJ1-2; d_call: NA; cdr3_nt: TGTGCCAGTACCACCTGGGGAGACGGCCTCGGCTACACCTTC; cdr3_aa: CASTTWGDGLGYTF
clone_size: NA; v_call: TRBV11-2; j_call: TRBJ2-4; d_call: TRBD2; cdr3_nt: TGTGCCAGCAGCTTATGGCCGGGACTAGCGGTAAAAAACATTCAGTACTTC; cdr3_aa: CASSLWPGLAVKNIQYF
clone_size: NA; v_call: TRBV6-5; j_call: TRBJ1-5; d_call: NA; cdr3_nt: TGTGCCAGCAGAAGAGGACAGTACAATCAGCCCCAGCATTTT; cdr3_aa: CASRRGQYNQPQHF
clone_size: NA; v_call: TRBV4-3; j_call: TRBJ1-2; d_call: TRBD1; cdr3_nt: TGCGCCAGCAGCCCGGACGGACCGGGACAGACTAACTATGGCTACACCTTC; cdr3_aa: CASSPDGPGQTNYGYTF
clone_size: NA; v_call: TRBV5-1; j_call: TRBJ2-3; d_call: TRBD2; cdr3_nt: TGCGCCAGCAGCGCCGGGACTAGCGGAGATACGCAGTATTTT; cdr3_aa: CASSAGTSGDTQYF